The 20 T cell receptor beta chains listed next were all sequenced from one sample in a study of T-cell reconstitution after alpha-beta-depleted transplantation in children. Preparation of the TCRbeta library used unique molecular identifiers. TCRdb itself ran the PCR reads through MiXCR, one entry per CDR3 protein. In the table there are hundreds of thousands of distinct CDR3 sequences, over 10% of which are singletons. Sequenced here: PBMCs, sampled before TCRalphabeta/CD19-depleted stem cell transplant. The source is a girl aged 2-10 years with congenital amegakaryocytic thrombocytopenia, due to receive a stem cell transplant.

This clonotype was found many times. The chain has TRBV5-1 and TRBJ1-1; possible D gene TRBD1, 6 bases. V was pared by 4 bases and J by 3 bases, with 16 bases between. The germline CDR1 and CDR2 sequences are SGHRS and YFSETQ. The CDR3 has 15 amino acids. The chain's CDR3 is CASSPGHNADTEAFF. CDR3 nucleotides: TGCGCCAGCAGCCCGGGACATAACGCGGACACTGAAGCTTTCTTT.

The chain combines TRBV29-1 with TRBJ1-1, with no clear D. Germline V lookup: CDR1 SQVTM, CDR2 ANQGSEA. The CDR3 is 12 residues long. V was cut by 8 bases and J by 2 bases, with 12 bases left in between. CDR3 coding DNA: TGCAGCCCCATGAGGCTTAACACTGAAGCTTTCTTT. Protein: CSPMRLNTEAFF.

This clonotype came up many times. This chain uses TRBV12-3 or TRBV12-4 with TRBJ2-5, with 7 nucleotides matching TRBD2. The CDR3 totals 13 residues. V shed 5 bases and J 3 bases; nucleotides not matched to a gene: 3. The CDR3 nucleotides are TGTGCCAGCAGTACCCTAGCGGAAGAGACCCAGTACTTC. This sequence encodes CASSTLAEETQYF.

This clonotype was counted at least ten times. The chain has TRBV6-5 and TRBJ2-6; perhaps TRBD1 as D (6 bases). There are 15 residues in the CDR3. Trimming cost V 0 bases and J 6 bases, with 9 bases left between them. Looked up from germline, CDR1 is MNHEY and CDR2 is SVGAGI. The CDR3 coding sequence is TGTGCCAGCAGTTACTCGGCAGGGGCGGCCAACGTCCTGACTTTC. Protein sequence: CASSYSAGAANVLTF.

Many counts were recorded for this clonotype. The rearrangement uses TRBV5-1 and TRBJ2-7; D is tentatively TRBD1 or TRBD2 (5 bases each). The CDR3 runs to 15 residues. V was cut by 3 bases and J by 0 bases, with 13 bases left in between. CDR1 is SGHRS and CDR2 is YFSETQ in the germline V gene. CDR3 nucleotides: TGCGCCAGCAGCTGGGGGACGCTAAGCTCCTACGAGCAGTACTTC. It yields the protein CASSWGTLSSYEQYF.

The CDR3 reads CASSFLQGHNEQFF. CDR3 bases: TGTGCCAGCAGTTTTTTACAGGGCCACAATGAGCAGTTCTTC. The chain has TRBV27 and TRBJ2-1, with a tentative D call TRBD1 (6 bases). Germline CDR1 reads MNHEY; CDR2 reads SMNVEV (reference sequence). This CDR3 contains 14 residues. V was pared by 3 bases and J by 5 bases, with 11 bases between.

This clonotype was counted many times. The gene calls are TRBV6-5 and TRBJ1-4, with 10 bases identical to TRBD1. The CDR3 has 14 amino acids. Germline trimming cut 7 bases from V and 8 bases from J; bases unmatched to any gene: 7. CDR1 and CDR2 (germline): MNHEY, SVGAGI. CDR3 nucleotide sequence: TGTGCCAGCATTCTAAGACAGGGGGCCGAAAAACTGTTTTTT. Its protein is CASILRQGAEKLFF.

The CDR3 region is CASNRQGRGTQYF. The CDR3 nucleotides read TGTGCCAGCAATAGACAGGGCCGGGGGACCCAGTACTTC. The rearrangement uses TRBV12-3 or TRBV12-4 and TRBJ2-5; TRBD1 matches at 7 bases. The CDR3 sequence is 13 residues long. V lost 7 bases, J lost 7 bases, and 9 bases stayed unmatched.

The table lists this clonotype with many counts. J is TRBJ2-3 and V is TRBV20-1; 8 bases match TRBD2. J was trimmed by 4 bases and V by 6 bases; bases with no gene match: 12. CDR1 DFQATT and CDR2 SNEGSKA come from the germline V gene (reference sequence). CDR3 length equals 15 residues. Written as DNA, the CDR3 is TGCAGTGCCCTAGCGCCGCGGGAGGAGCCAGATACGCAGTATTTT. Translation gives CSALAPREEPDTQYF.

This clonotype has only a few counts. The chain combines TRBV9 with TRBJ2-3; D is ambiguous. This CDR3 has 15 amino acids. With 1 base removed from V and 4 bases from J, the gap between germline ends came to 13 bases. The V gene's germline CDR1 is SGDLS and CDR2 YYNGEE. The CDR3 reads CASSVLPSGADTQYF. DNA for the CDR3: TGTGCCAGCAGCGTACTCCCATCGGGCGCAGATACGCAGTATTTT.

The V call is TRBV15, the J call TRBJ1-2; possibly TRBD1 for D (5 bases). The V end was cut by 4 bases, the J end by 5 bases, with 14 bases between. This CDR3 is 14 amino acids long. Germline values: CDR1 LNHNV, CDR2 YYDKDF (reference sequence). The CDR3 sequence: CATSTLDSPYGYTF. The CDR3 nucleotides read TGTGCCACCAGCACCTTAGACAGTCCGTATGGCTACACCTTC.

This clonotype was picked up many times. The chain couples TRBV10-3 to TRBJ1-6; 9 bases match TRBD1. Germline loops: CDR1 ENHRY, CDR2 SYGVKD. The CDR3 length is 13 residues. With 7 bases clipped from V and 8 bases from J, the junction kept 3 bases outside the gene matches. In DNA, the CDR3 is TGTGCCATCACGGACAGGGGTGATTCACCCCTCCACTTT. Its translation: CAITDRGDSPLHF.

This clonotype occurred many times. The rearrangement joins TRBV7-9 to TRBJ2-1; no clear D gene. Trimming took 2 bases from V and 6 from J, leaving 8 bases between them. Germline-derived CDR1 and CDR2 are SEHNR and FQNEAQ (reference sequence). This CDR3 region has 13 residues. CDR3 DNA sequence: TGTGCCAGCAGCTTAACCCACAGCAATGAGCAGTTCTTC. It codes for CASSLTHSNEQFF.

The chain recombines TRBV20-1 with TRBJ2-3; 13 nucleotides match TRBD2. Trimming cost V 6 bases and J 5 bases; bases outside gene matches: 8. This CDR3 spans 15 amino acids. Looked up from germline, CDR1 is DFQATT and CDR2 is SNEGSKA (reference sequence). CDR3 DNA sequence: TGCAGTGCCCCCGGACTAGCGGGAGTTGGAGATACGCAGTATTTT. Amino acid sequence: CSAPGLAGVGDTQYF.

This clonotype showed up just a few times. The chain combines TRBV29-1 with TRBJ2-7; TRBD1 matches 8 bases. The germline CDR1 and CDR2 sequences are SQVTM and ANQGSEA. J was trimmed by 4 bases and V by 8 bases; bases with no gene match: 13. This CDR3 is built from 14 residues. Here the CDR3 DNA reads TGCAGCACTATAAGCTACGACAGGGGATACGAGCAGTACTTC. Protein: CSTISYDRGYEQYF.

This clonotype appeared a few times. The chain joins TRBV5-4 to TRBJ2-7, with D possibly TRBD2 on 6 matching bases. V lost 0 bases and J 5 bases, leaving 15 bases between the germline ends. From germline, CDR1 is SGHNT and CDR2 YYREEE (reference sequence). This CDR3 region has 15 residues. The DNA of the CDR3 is TGTGCCAGCAGCTTGGGACTAGGAGATTTGGACGAGCAGTACTTC. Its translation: CASSLGLGDLDEQYF. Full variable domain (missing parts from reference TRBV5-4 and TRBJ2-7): ETGVTQSPTHLIKTRGQQVTLRCSSQSGHNTVSWYQQALGQGPQFIFQYYREEENGRGNFPPRFSGLQFPNYSSELNVNALELDDSALYLCASSLGLGDLDEQYFGPGTRLTVT.

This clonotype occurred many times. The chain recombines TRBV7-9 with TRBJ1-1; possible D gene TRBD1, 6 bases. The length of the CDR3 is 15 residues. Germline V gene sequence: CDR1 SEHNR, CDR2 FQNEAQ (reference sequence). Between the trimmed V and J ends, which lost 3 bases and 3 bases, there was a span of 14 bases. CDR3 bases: TGTGCCAGCAGCTTTGACCCGAAGGGGGACACTGAAGCTTTCTTT. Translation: CASSFDPKGDTEAFF.

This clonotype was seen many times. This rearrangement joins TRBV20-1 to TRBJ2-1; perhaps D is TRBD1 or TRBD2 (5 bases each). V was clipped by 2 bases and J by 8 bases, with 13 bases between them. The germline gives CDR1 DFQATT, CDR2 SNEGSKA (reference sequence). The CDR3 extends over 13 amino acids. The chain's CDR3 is CSARPWDADEQFF. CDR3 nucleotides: TGCAGTGCTAGACCGTGGGACGCGGATGAGCAGTTCTTC.

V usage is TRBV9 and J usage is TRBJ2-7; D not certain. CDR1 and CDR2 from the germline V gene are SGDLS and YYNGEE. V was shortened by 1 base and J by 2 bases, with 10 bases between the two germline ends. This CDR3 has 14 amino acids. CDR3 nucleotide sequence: TGTGCCAGCAGCGTATGGGTGGACCCCTACGAGCAGTACTTC. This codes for CASSVWVDPYEQYF.

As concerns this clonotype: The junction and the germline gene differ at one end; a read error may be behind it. The CDR3 spells CASSFLDLFGKSQSF. The CDR3 DNA reads as TGTGCCAGCAGCTTCCTTGACCTATTTGGAAAGTCTCAGTCCTTC. The chain joins TRBV11-2 to TRBJ2-4; D unresolved. The V gene's germline CDR1 is SGHAT and CDR2 FQNNGV. The CDR3 consists of 15 residues.